One sample yielded the 17 T cell receptor beta chains listed below, sequenced in a study of vaccination and CD4 T cells after COVID-19. Treatment indicated: roughly 11-day PBMC culture with coronavirus spike peptide pools or control peptides (ViraFEST assay). Oncomine TCR Beta short-read sequencing was applied to DNA from cultured CD4+ T cells. TCRdb reanalysed the PCR reads using MiXCR and keeps one entry per CDR3 protein. The top ten hold around 32% of the sample, which has approximately 8,500 distinct CDR3 sequences, approximately 65% seen once. Their specific antigens are unknown. Material: CD4+ T cells from blood, cultured in vitro. The receptors originated from a human donor who had recovered from COVID-19.

This clonotype was observed a single time. The V and J genes are TRBV6-1 and TRBJ1-2; TRBD1 is a possible D gene (5 bases). Trimming pared 6 bases from V and 7 bases from J, leaving 18 bases between. The CDR3 is made up of 14 amino acids. Germline CDR1 is MNHNS and CDR2 is SASEGT. The CDR3 region has the DNA TGTGCCAGCAGCACCCTAGCGGGGCATGGTGGCTACACCTTC. Protein product: CASSTLAGHGGYTF.

This chain joins TRBV6-1 and TRBJ1-4; maybe TRBD1 (5 bases). Looked up from germline, CDR1 is MNHNS and CDR2 is SASEGT. The CDR3 totals 14 residues. Between the trimmed V and J ends, which lost 5 bases and 4 bases, there was a span of 11 bases. CDR3 protein: CASSTPGLNEKLFF. The CDR3 region has the DNA TGTGCCAGCAGTACCCCGGGACTTAATGAAAAACTGTTTTTT.

V is TRBV7-2 and J is TRBJ1-5, with 7 nucleotides matching TRBD1. This CDR3 is built from 15 residues. V lost 3 bases, J lost 4 bases, and 6 bases stayed unmatched. Per germline, CDR1 SGHTA and CDR2 FQGNSA. The CDR3 region is CASSFGTQGNQPQHF. Here the CDR3 DNA reads TGTGCCAGCAGCTTTGGGACACAGGGGAATCAGCCCCAGCATTTT.

A few counts support this clonotype. The genes are TRBV15 and TRBJ2-3; 7 nucleotides align to TRBD2. V shed 3 bases and J 3 bases; nucleotides not matched to a gene: 6. Looked up from germline, CDR1 is LNHNV and CDR2 is YYDKDF (reference sequence). The CDR3 consists of 15 residues. In DNA, the CDR3 is TGTGCCACCAGCAGTTCGCGGGAGCCAACAGATACGCAGTATTTT. Translated, it gives CATSSSREPTDTQYF.

The genes are TRBV7-2 and TRBJ2-7; 8 bases line up with TRBD2. The junction had 3 bases not matched to a gene; V was cut back by 1 base and J by 4 bases. Germline V gene data show CDR1 as SGHTA and CDR2 as FQGNSA. This CDR3 is built from 14 residues. The CDR3 bases are TGTGCCAGCAGCTTAGAGGGACTAGTATACGAGCAGTACTTC. This encodes CASSLEGLVYEQYF.

In this sample, this clonotype turned up once. This chain uses TRBV27 with TRBJ1-1; D ambiguous. The V and J ends lost 2 bases and 1 base respectively, with 8 bases between them. Looked up from germline, CDR1 is MNHEY and CDR2 is SMNVEV (reference sequence). The CDR3 sequence is 14 residues long. The CDR3, as DNA: TGTGCCAGCAGTTTACGCTCCGGGAACACTGAAGCTTTCTTT. Its protein is CASSLRSGNTEAFF.

This clonotype was seen once. The chain uses TRBV20-1 and TRBJ2-5; 7 nucleotides line up with TRBD2. The CDR3 is made up of 16 amino acids. The J segment lost 2 bases and the V segment lost 0 bases, leaving 9 bases of the junction unmatched. Germline CDR1 and CDR2: DFQATT and SNEGSKA (reference sequence). This chain's CDR3 is CSARELPSSGQETQYF. The CDR3 DNA reads as TGCAGTGCTAGAGAGTTGCCGTCTAGCGGTCAAGAGACCCAGTACTTC.

The chain links TRBV2 to TRBJ2-5; D is uncertain. The germline gives CDR1 SNHLY, CDR2 FYNNEI. The CDR3 runs to 12 residues. V was pared by 7 bases and J by 4 bases, with 10 bases between. For the CDR3, the DNA is TGTGCCAGCAATAGGTTTTTAGAGACCCAGTACTTC. It encodes CASNRFLETQYF.

The V call is TRBV7-2, the J call TRBJ1-6; possibly TRBD1 for D (6 bases). V was pared by 4 bases and J by 10 bases, with 14 bases between. The V gene's germline CDR1 is SGHTA and CDR2 FQGNSA. The CDR3 runs 14 residues. The CDR3 nucleotides are TGTGCCAGCAGCTCAATAGGGGGGTTATCACCCCTCCACTTT. Translated, it gives CASSSIGGLSPLHF.

Only one count was recorded for this clonotype. The gene calls are TRBV5-6 and TRBJ1-2; weak D call: TRBD1 (5 bases). V was cut by 2 bases and J by 4 bases, with 15 bases left in between. CDR3 length: 15 residues. Germline V gene sequence: CDR1 SGHDT, CDR2 YYEEEE. The CDR3 DNA reads as TGTGCCAGCAGCTTCAACTACAGACAGCGCTATGGCTACACCTTC. Translated: CASSFNYRQRYGYTF.

This clonotype was counted a few times. J is TRBJ2-7 and V is TRBV7-2; D is uncertain. V was trimmed by 2 bases and J by 5 bases, leaving 25 bases between them. CDR1 and CDR2 from the germline V gene are SGHTA and FQGNSA. The CDR3 sequence is 18 residues long. This CDR3 is CASSLLITSSGAGDEQYF. CDR3 sequence (DNA): TGTGCCAGCAGCTTATTGATTACGAGCTCCGGTGCAGGAGACGAGCAGTACTTC.

V usage is TRBV9 and J usage is TRBJ1-1, with unresolved D. There are 15 residues in the CDR3. Germline CDR1 reads SGDLS; CDR2 reads YYNGEE. Trimming pared 0 bases from V and 5 bases from J, leaving 14 bases between. CDR3 nucleotides: TGTGCCAGCAGCGTAGACACATCCCGGGAGACTGAAGCTTTCTTT. This translates into CASSVDTSRETEAFF.

This clonotype was detected only a few times. The rearrangement links TRBV19 to TRBJ2-5; D ambiguous. Germline values: CDR1 LNHDA, CDR2 SQIVND (reference sequence). This CDR3 region has 13 residues. Trimming took off 5 bases at V and 5 bases at J, with 12 bases between the two ends. This CDR3 is CASSFERWETQYF. The CDR3 DNA reads as TGTGCCAGTAGTTTCGAGAGGTGGGAGACCCAGTACTTC. Full variable domain (outside the CDR3, taken from reference TRBV19 and TRBJ2-5): DGGITQSPKYLFRKEGQNVTLSCEQNLNHDAMYWYRQDPGQGLRLIYYSQIVNDFQKGDIAEGYSVSREKKESFPLTVTSAQKNPTAFYLCASSFERWETQYFGPGTRLLVL.

J is TRBJ2-3 and V is TRBV7-3; D gene uncertain. Germline CDR1 is SGHTA and CDR2 is FQGTGA. V dropped 2 bases and J dropped 2 bases, with 8 bases sitting between them. The length of the CDR3 is 14 residues. CDR3 region: CASSLSGYTDTQYF. In DNA, the CDR3 is TGTGCCAGCAGCTTATCTGGGTACACAGATACGCAGTATTTT.

V gene TRBV6-5 combines with J gene TRBJ2-7, with D possibly matching TRBD2 (6 bases). Germline assignment: CDR1 MNHEY and CDR2 SVGAGI. The CDR3 contains 15 residues. V lost 4 bases and J 0 bases, leaving 13 bases between the germline ends. The CDR3 nucleotides are TGTGCCAGCAGTTTTAGCGGCCACGGCTCCTACGAGCAGTACTTC. It encodes CASSFSGHGSYEQYF.

The chain uses TRBV11-3 and TRBJ1-6, with unresolved D. The CDR3 covers 13 residues. The V end lost 5 bases, the J end lost 6 bases, and 8 bases lay between the germline ends. Germline loops: CDR1 SGHNT, CDR2 YENEEA. The CDR3 DNA reads as TGTGCCAGCAGCCTTAGCATTAATTCACCCCTCCACTTT. Protein product: CASSLSINSPLHF.

The rearrangement joins TRBV6-5 to TRBJ1-1; D remains ambiguous. The germline V gene has CDR1 MNHEY and CDR2 SVGAGI. The CDR3 has 14 amino acids. With 0 bases removed from V and 1 base from J, the gap between germline ends came to 6 bases. CDR3 sequence reads: CASSYSGRNTEAFF. The CDR3 DNA follows: TGTGCCAGCAGTTACTCGGGGAGGAACACTGAAGCTTTCTTT.